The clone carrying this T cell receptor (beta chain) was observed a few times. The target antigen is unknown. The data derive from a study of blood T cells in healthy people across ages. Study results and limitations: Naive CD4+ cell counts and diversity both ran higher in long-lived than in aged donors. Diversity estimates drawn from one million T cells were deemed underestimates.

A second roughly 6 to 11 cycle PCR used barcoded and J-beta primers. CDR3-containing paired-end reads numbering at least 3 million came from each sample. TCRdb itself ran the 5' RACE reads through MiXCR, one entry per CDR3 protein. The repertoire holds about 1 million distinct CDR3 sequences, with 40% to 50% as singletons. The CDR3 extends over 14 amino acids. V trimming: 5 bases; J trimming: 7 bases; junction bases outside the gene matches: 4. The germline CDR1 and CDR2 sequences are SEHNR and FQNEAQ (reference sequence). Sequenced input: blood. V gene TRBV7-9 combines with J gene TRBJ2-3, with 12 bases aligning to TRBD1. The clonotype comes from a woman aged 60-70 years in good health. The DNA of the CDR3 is TGTGCCAGCAGCAAGGGGACAGGGGGCTATACGCAGTATTTT. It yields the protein CASSKGTGGYTQYF. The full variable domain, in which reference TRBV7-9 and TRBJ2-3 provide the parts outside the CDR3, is DTGVSQNPRHKITKRGQNVTFRCDPISEHNRLYWYRQTLGQGPEFLTYFQNEAQLEKSRLLSDRFSAERPKGSFSTLEIQRTEQGDSAMYLCASSKGTGGYTQYFGPGTRLTVL.